Below are 24 T cell receptor beta chains sequenced from a single sample in a study of blood T cell repertoires in COVID-19. Sequencing was performed with immunoSEQ multiplex PCR; in TCRdb, only in-frame clones are kept and a portion is missing. The data show about 170,000 clones, around 83% seen once. The sequenced sample was peripheral blood. The receptors were gathered from a woman aged 70 to 79 who had recovered from COVID-19.

This rearrangement joins TRBV18 to TRBJ1-1, with a weak D call TRBD1 (5 bases). Trimming left V 2 bases short and J 0 bases short, with 10 bases between. CDR3 length equals 15 residues. Germline lookup yields CDR1 KGHSH and CDR2 LQKENI. CDR3: CASSPAGGMNTEAFF. The CDR3 DNA reads TGTGCCAGCTCACCAGCGGGGGGGATGAACACTGAAGCTTTCTTT.

J is TRBJ1-3 and V is TRBV5-1, with D tentatively TRBD1 (5 bases). Germline CDR1 reads SGHRS; CDR2 reads YFSETQ. The CDR3 has 15 amino acids. The V end lost 0 bases, the J end lost 0 bases, and 7 bases lay between the germline ends. The CDR3 is CASSLGQFSGNTIYF. CDR3 nucleotide sequence: TGCGCCAGCAGCTTGGGACAGTTCTCTGGAAACACCATATATTTT.

The rearrangement joins TRBV29-1 to TRBJ2-5; 9 bases match TRBD1. This CDR3 comprises 12 residues. After removal of 6 bases from V and 4 bases from J, the junction contained 3 bases not matched to a gene. Germline values: CDR1 SQVTM, CDR2 ANQGSEA. CDR3 in amino acids: CSVATGGETQYF. The CDR3, as DNA: TGCAGCGTGGCGACAGGGGGAGAGACCCAGTACTTC.

The chain joins TRBV18 to TRBJ2-7, with 7 bases fitting TRBD1. Germline assignment: CDR1 KGHSH and CDR2 LQKENI. The junction had 11 bases not matched to a gene; V was cut back by 6 bases and J by 6 bases. This CDR3 has 14 amino acids. In DNA form, the CDR3 reads TGTGCCAGCTCCCGGGGACAGTGGCGTCCCGAGCAGTACTTC. Its translation: CASSRGQWRPEQYF.

This clone was observed a single time. The gene calls are TRBV4-1 and TRBJ2-7, with TRBD1 matching over 11 bases. The CDR3 length is 16 residues. CDR1 is MGHRA and CDR2 is YSYEKL in the germline V gene. The junction had 8 bases not matched to a gene; V was cut back by 4 bases and J by 3 bases. CDR3 loop: CASSRQAGTGGYEQYF. CDR3 DNA: TGCGCCAGCAGCCGCCAAGCCGGGACAGGGGGCTACGAGCAGTACTTC.

The chain recombines TRBV5-1 with TRBJ2-3, with D perhaps TRBD2 (6 bases). Germline assignment: CDR1 SGHRS and CDR2 YFSETQ. The V gene lost 6 bases and the J gene lost 2 bases, with 13 bases spanning the gap. The CDR3 runs to 14 residues. The DNA for the CDR3 is TGCGCCAGCAAGGTTGCGGGACTCACAGATACGCAGTATTTT. Translation gives CASKVAGLTDTQYF.

The chain links TRBV6-1 to TRBJ2-7; tentative D call: TRBD1 (5 bases). The length of the CDR3 is 14 residues. Trimming removed 1 base at V and 3 bases at J, with 10 bases between. Germline lookup yields CDR1 MNHNS and CDR2 SASEGT. CDR3 sequence (DNA): TGTGCCAGCAGTGAAGTAGAGACAGACTACGAGCAGTACTTC. Translating gives CASSEVETDYEQYF.

This chain joins TRBV6-5 and TRBJ2-7; maybe TRBD1 (6 bases). Germline V gene lookup returns CDR1 MNHEY and CDR2 SVGAGI. The V end lost 7 bases, the J end lost 2 bases, and 12 bases lay between the germline ends. The CDR3 covers 13 residues. The CDR3 region has the DNA TGTGCCAGCACCGATCAGGGGACCTACGAGCAGTACTTC. Translating it yields CASTDQGTYEQYF.

With regard to this clone: Other DNA sequences in the sample encode the same CDR3. The chain uses TRBV5-5 and TRBJ1-1; D is ambiguous. The germline gives CDR1 SGHKS, CDR2 YYEKEE (reference sequence). The CDR3 runs 12 residues. V lost 0 bases to trimming and J lost 7 bases, with 7 bases between them. The CDR3 reads CASSLVGGEAFF. CDR3 bases: TGTGCCAGCAGCTTGGTCGGCGGTGAAGCTTTCTTT.

This chain uses TRBV7-3 with TRBJ1-1; 8 bases align to TRBD1. The CDR3 is 13 residues long. The germline CDR1 and CDR2 sequences are SGHTA and FQGTGA. With V trimmed by 5 bases and J by 4 bases, 3 bases remained unmatched. The CDR3 DNA reads as TGTGCCAGCAGCGCCACAGGGGGCACTGAAGCTTTCTTT. Protein: CASSATGGTEAFF.

V gene TRBV7-3 combines with J gene TRBJ2-1; weak D call: TRBD2 (5 bases). Trimming pared 1 base from V and 10 bases from J, leaving 14 bases between. CDR1 is SGHTA and CDR2 is FQGTGA in the germline V gene. The CDR3 spans 14 residues. As DNA, the CDR3 is TGTGCCAGCAGCTTAATAGGTGCCCGAGGGGAGCAGTTCTTC. Translating gives CASSLIGARGEQFF. The variable domain in full, completed from reference TRBV7-3 and TRBJ2-1, reads GAGVSQTPSNKVTEKGKYVELRCDPISGHTALYWYRQSLGQGPEFLIYFQGTGAADDSGLPNDRFFAVRPEGSVSTLKIQRTERGDSAVYLCASSLIGARGEQFFGPGTRLTVL.

V gene TRBV28 combines with J gene TRBJ2-3, with a weak D call TRBD1 (5 bases). CDR1 and CDR2 from the germline V gene are MDHEN and SYDVKM. This CDR3 is built from 15 residues. V was clipped by 3 bases and J by 3 bases, with 13 bases between them. Here the CDR3 reads CASSFQQGWTDTQYF. The CDR3 bases are TGTGCCAGCAGTTTTCAGCAGGGTTGGACAGATACGCAGTATTTT.

V gene TRBV5-4 combines with J gene TRBJ2-7; 7 bases match TRBD1. The CDR3 contains 14 residues. Germline V CDR1 and CDR2: SGHNT, YYREEE (reference sequence). J lost 1 base, V lost 4 bases, and 5 bases had no gene match. The CDR3 nucleotides read TGTGCCAGCAGCGGGCCGGGACAGTCCTACGAGCAGTACTTC. Translation gives CASSGPGQSYEQYF.

The rearrangement uses TRBV19 and TRBJ1-5, with D maybe TRBD1 (5 bases). V was clipped by 1 base and J by 3 bases, with 13 bases between them. In germline, CDR1 is LNHDA, CDR2 SQIVND (reference sequence). The CDR3 is 16 amino acids. The CDR3 bases are TGTGCCAGTAGTATAGGATCCGGGGGACTCAATCAGCCCCAGCATTTT. Protein sequence: CASSIGSGGLNQPQHF.

The chain is built from TRBV5-1 and TRBJ2-7; the match to TRBD2 covers 10 bases. Germline lookup yields CDR1 SGHRS and CDR2 YFSETQ. There are 14 residues in the CDR3. V shed 4 bases, J shed 5 bases, and the junction held 6 bases outside the gene matches. The CDR3 region is CASSPPSGSDEQYF. Written as DNA, the CDR3 is TGCGCCAGCAGCCCCCCTAGCGGGAGTGACGAGCAGTACTTC.

This chain links TRBV27 with TRBJ2-7; 9 positions match TRBD1. The CDR3 runs to 13 residues. CDR1 and CDR2 (germline): MNHEY, SMNVEV (reference sequence). DNA of the CDR3: TGTGCGGGGGGGGACAGGGCGGCCTACGAGCAGTACTTC. The encoded protein is CAGGDRAAYEQYF.

The V and J genes are TRBV19 and TRBJ1-2; TRBD1 matches at 8 bases. The CDR3 has 16 residues. From germline, CDR1 is LNHDA and CDR2 SQIVND (reference sequence). Trimming cost V 3 bases and J 1 base; bases outside gene matches: 7. CDR3: CASSIRQDRDNYGYTF. The DNA for the CDR3 is TGTGCCAGTAGTATCCGGCAGGACAGGGATAACTATGGCTACACCTTC. Supplemented by reference TRBV19 and TRBJ1-2, the full variable domain reads DGGITQSPKYLFRKEGQNVTLSCEQNLNHDAMYWYRQDPGQGLRLIYYSQIVNDFQKGDIAEGYSVSREKKESFPLTVTSAQKNPTAFYLCASSIRQDRDNYGYTFGSGTRLTVV.

The genes are TRBV11-2 and TRBJ1-2; 10 bases are shared with TRBD1. The length of the CDR3 is 13 residues. The V segment lost 5 bases and the J segment 8 bases; nucleotides outside the gene matches: 5. Looked up from germline, CDR1 is SGHAT and CDR2 is FQNNGV. The CDR3 nucleotides read TGTGCCAGCAGCCCGGACAGGGGGGTGGGCTACACCTTC. Translated, it gives CASSPDRGVGYTF. The whole variable domain, filled in from reference TRBV11-2 and TRBJ1-2, reads EAGVAQSPRYKIIEKRQSVAFWCNPISGHATLYWYQQILGQGPKLLIQFQNNGVVDDSQLPKDRFSAERLKGVDSTLKIQPAKLEDSAVYLCASSPDRGVGYTFGSGTRLTVV.

This chain uses TRBV11-3 with TRBJ2-3, with 9 bases that match TRBD2. CDR3 length equals 15 residues. The junction had 4 bases not matched to a gene; V was cut back by 5 bases and J by 1 base. The germline V gene encodes CDR1 SGHNT and CDR2 YENEEA. The DNA for the CDR3 is TGTGCCAGCAGCCCGCGGGGGGGCCGCACAGATACGCAGTATTTT. Its translation is CASSPRGGRTDTQYF. Supplemented by reference TRBV11-3 and TRBJ2-3, the full variable domain reads EAGVVQSPRYKIIEKKQPVAFWCNPISGHNTLYWYLQNLGQGPELLIRYENEEAVDDSQLPKDRFSAERLKGVDSTLKIQPAELGDSAVYLCASSPRGGRTDTQYFGPGTRLTVL.

This sequence joins TRBV28 and TRBJ2-7; 7 bases are shared with TRBD1. V gave up 4 bases and J gave up 2 bases; unmatched junction bases: 5. CDR1 and CDR2 (germline): MDHEN, SYDVKM. The CDR3 is made up of 14 amino acids. The CDR3 sequence: CASSWDRLPYEQYF. The CDR3 nucleotides are TGTGCCAGCAGTTGGGACAGATTGCCCTACGAGCAGTACTTC.

The chain has TRBV6-5 and TRBJ1-2; TRBD1 matches 10 bases. Germline V gives CDR1 MNHEY, CDR2 SVGAGI. V was clipped by 10 bases and J by 5 bases; unmatched bases: 10. The CDR3 loop spans 14 amino acids. The CDR3 loop is CATLPWGQGYGYTF. CDR3 coding DNA: TGTGCCACCCTCCCCTGGGGACAGGGGTATGGCTACACCTTC.

The chain links TRBV4-1 to TRBJ1-5, with D hard to call. From germline, CDR1 is MGHRA and CDR2 YSYEKL. Trimming pared 2 bases from V and 6 bases from J, leaving 8 bases between. This CDR3 is built from 13 residues. CDR3 amino acids: CASSQQAVQPQHF. Here the CDR3 DNA reads TGCGCCAGCAGCCAACAGGCAGTTCAGCCCCAGCATTTT.

This rearrangement joins TRBV2 to TRBJ1-5; the D gene is possibly TRBD1 (5 bases). The CDR3 covers 15 residues. In germline, CDR1 is SNHLY, CDR2 FYNNEI. Trimming shortened V by 7 bases and J by 10 bases, and 23 bases separated the two germline ends. The CDR3 region has the DNA TGTGCCAGCACCCAAGGGGCCTTTTCGGTGAGTCCCCAGCATTTT. Amino acid sequence: CASTQGAFSVSPQHF.

J is TRBJ2-6 and V is TRBV6-5, with D uncertain. The germline CDR1 and CDR2 sequences are MNHEY and SVGAGI. V was shortened by 6 bases and J by 4 bases, with 4 bases between the two germline ends. This CDR3 contains 12 residues. The CDR3 here is CASRRGANVLTF. The CDR3 DNA is TGTGCCAGCAGGCGGGGGGCCAACGTCCTGACTTTC.